Below, one T cell receptor (beta chain) is given with its context. Antigen specificity is unknown. These data belong to a study of early T cells in non-severe SARS-CoV-2 infection. On the study more broadly: Chains from this unsorted whole-blood bulk RNA could not be paired. Regarding the study as a whole: Private and CD4 specificities were missed by VDJdb matching, which favored anti-spike CD8 responses.

Tagging with unique molecular identifiers was applied to individual cDNA molecules. TCRdb independently ran MiXCR on the 5' RACE reads; one entry per CDR3 protein. Among 65,000 to 75,000 distinct CDR3 sequences listed, roughly 13% were seen once. V gave up 2 bases and J gave up 0 bases, with 11 bases separating them. Looked up from germline, CDR1 is SQVTM and CDR2 is ANQGSEA. CDR3 size: 15 residues. The V gene is TRBV29-1, the J gene TRBJ2-1; no definite D call. The sequence was obtained from an adult who was a healthcare worker with PCR-confirmed SARS-CoV-2 infection or an uninfected control (not recorded which). What was sequenced was whole blood. The DNA for the CDR3 is TGCAGCGTTGAATCGTACTGGAGCTCCTACAATGAGCAGTTCTTC. Translating it yields CSVESYWSSYNEQFF.